The clone carrying this TCR beta chain came up a few times. Its antigen is currently unknown. Specified time point: patch test 1, 2 weeks after DPC sensitization. Treatment of the sample: therapeutic diphenylcyclopropenone sensitization with weekly scalp DPC. This sample was taken from a study of human T cells and chemical hapten exposure. Germline loops: CDR1 MNHEY, CDR2 SVGEGT. The CDR3 runs 14 residues. Trimming cost V 7 bases and J 4 bases; bases outside gene matches: 8. Single cDNA molecules in the library carried unique molecular identifiers attached during preparation. Per the authors' pipeline: Sample TCR totals centred on a median of around 100,000, ranging about 23,224 to 700,000. TCRdb re-called the RACE reads with MiXCR, one entry per CDR3 protein. Clone size and V and J calls follow TCRdb, not the original study. The sample includes 180,000 or so distinct CDR3 sequences, about 14% of them seen just once.

General study findings and limits: Those TCRs sitting above 1 in 1000 frequency stayed the same with DPC sensitization.

The sequencing here drew on whole blood, taken in connection with sensitization to the hapten diphenylcyclopropenone (DPC). The chain is built from TRBV6-2 or TRBV6-3 and TRBJ1-2; 8 nucleotides agree with TRBD1. The TCR originated in a woman in her thirties with alopecia areata. Some clones in this sample may be carry-over from other donors' samples. CDR3 in DNA: TGTGCCAGCATCCCGGGACAGGCTGTCTATGGCTACACCTTC. Its protein product is CASIPGQAVYGYTF.